The 23 T cell receptor beta chains presented below share a single source sample, sequenced in a study of human thymus T cells. TCRdb keeps only in-frame clones here, not all; method: immunoSEQ multiplex PCR. The table lists approximately 40,000 clones, about 93% of them singletons. What was sequenced was blood. The receptors derive from a boy less than two years old with a congenital heart defect but otherwise immunologically healthy.

The chain joins TRBV19 to TRBJ2-1; 7 bases are a match to TRBD2. The germline CDR1 and CDR2 sequences are LNHDA and SQIVND (reference sequence). V lost 2 bases to trimming and J lost 2 bases; unmatched junction nucleotides: 3. The length of the CDR3 is 15 residues. CDR3 nucleotides: TGTGCCAGTAGTATAACTAGCGTCACCTACAATGAGCAGTTCTTC. As protein: CASSITSVTYNEQFF.

The V call is TRBV30, the J call TRBJ1-2; no definite D call. V lost 1 base and J lost 0, with 0 bases in between. The CDR3 is 11 amino acids. Germline loops: CDR1 GTSNPN, CDR2 SVGIG (reference sequence). CDR3 protein: CAWSANYGYTF. Here the CDR3 DNA reads TGTGCCTGGAGTGCTAACTATGGCTACACCTTC. Combining the CDR3 with reference TRBV30 and TRBJ1-2 gives the whole variable domain SQTIHQWPATLVQPVGSPLSLECTVEGTSNPNLYWYRQAAGRGLQLLFYSVGIGQISSEVPQNLSASRPQDRQFILSSKKLLLSDSGFYLCAWSANYGYTFGSGTRLTVV.

This clone appeared a few times. The chain recombines TRBV19 with TRBJ1-2, with 9 positions matching TRBD1. V was clipped by 8 bases and J by 4 bases; unmatched bases: 8. Germline-derived CDR1 and CDR2 are LNHDA and SQIVND (reference sequence). This CDR3 is built from 14 residues. The CDR3 coding sequence is TGTGCCAGTTCGGGGGACAGGGCTCTCTATGGCTACACCTTC. Translated, it gives CASSGDRALYGYTF.

This chain links TRBV30 with TRBJ2-5, with D hard to call. Germline assignment: CDR1 GTSNPN and CDR2 SVGIG (reference sequence). This CDR3 contains 13 residues. V was shortened by 2 bases and J by 5 bases, with 12 bases between the two germline ends. CDR3 DNA: TGTGCCTGGAGTTGGGGTGGTGGGGAGACCCAGTACTTC. Encoded protein: CAWSWGGGETQYF.

The CDR3 bases are TGTGCCAGCAGCTTAGGGGGTCGGGGTGGCTACACCTTC. Protein sequence: CASSLGGRGGYTF. This sequence joins TRBV11-2 and TRBJ1-2; D unresolved. Trimming pared 1 base from V and 7 bases from J, leaving 10 bases between. CDR3 size: 13 residues. The germline V gene encodes CDR1 SGHAT and CDR2 FQNNGV.

The chain joins TRBV30 to TRBJ1-1, with D possibly being TRBD1 (6 bases). V was shortened by 2 bases and J by 2 bases, with 15 bases between the two germline ends. Germline V CDR1 and CDR2: GTSNPN, SVGIG (reference sequence). This CDR3 is built from 15 residues. The CDR3 DNA is TGTGCCTGGAGTCTTCTACAGGGTTCTAACACTGAAGCTTTCTTT. This translates into CAWSLLQGSNTEAFF.

This chain joins TRBV6-5 and TRBJ1-4, with TRBD1 as a possible D gene (6 bases). This CDR3 is built from 12 residues. Deletions cut 11 bases from V and 6 bases from J, with 13 bases between. The V gene's germline CDR1 is MNHEY and CDR2 SVGAGI. This chain's CDR3 is CAAGKGDEKLFF. For the CDR3, the DNA is TGTGCCGCCGGCAAGGGGGATGAAAAACTGTTTTTT.

The rearrangement links TRBV18 to TRBJ1-2; a weak D match, TRBD1 (5 bases). Germline assignment: CDR1 KGHSH and CDR2 LQKENI. The CDR3 sequence is 15 residues long. The V gene lost 2 bases and the J gene lost 2 bases, with 12 bases spanning the gap. The CDR3 coding sequence is TGTGCCAGCTCACCAGCGGCAGGGAAAAACTATGGCTACACCTTC. Protein product: CASSPAAGKNYGYTF.

This clone was recorded once. The chain has TRBV5-1 and TRBJ2-3; the D gene could be TRBD1 or TRBD2 (6 bases each). Trimming took 4 bases from V and 5 from J, leaving 8 bases between them. This CDR3 contains 12 residues. Germline V gives CDR1 SGHRS, CDR2 YFSETQ. The CDR3: CASSGGQDTQYF. The DNA of the CDR3 is TGCGCCAGCAGCGGGGGGCAAGATACGCAGTATTTT.

The CDR3 here is CASSLGRANTQYF. The CDR3 nucleotides are TGTGCCAGCAGCTTAGGGAGGGCAAATACGCAGTATTTT. The rearrangement links TRBV11-3 to TRBJ2-3; the D gene is possibly TRBD2 (6 bases). The V end lost 1 base, the J end lost 7 bases, and 9 bases lay between the germline ends. The CDR3 covers 13 residues. Germline CDR1 is SGHNT and CDR2 is YENEEA.

This chain uses TRBV7-2 with TRBJ2-3, with 10 bases lining up with TRBD2. This CDR3 spans 18 amino acids. In germline, CDR1 is SGHTA, CDR2 FQGNSA. The V and J ends lost 2 bases and 2 bases, in that order; junction bases with no gene match: 10. The CDR3, as DNA: TGTGCCAGCAGCTTACCCCTTAGCGGGGGGCCTTCCACAGATACGCAGTATTTT. This codes for CASSLPLSGGPSTDTQYF.

V is TRBV7-3 and J is TRBJ2-5; D may be TRBD1 (6 bases). Trimming took 5 bases from V and 4 from J, leaving 11 bases between them. The length of the CDR3 is 13 residues. Germline loops: CDR1 SGHTA, CDR2 FQGTGA. In nucleotides, the CDR3 is TGTGCCAGCAGCCGCCGCAGGGGAGAGACCCAGTACTTC. Translating gives CASSRRRGETQYF.

This chain joins TRBV4-3 and TRBJ1-4; TRBD1 might be the D (5 bases). Germline V gives CDR1 LGHNA, CDR2 YSLEER. This CDR3 is 16 amino acids long. With 0 bases removed from V and 2 bases from J, the gap between germline ends came to 10 bases. The chain's CDR3 is CASSQDWGWTNEKLFF. The CDR3 DNA is TGCGCCAGCAGCCAAGATTGGGGGTGGACTAATGAAAAACTGTTTTTT.

This chain uses TRBV12-2 with TRBJ1-5. TRBV12-2 is a listed pseudogene. The CDR3 is 15 residues long. CDR3 region: CASRLVGTPNQPQHF. DNA for the CDR3: TGTGCAAGTCGCTTAGTGGGGACGCCCAATCAGCCCCAGCATTTT.

The rearrangement joins TRBV9 to TRBJ1-6; 9 nucleotides line up with TRBD1. The CDR3 is 14 residues long. In germline, CDR1 is SGDLS, CDR2 YYNGEE. V lost 4 bases and J lost 9; bases outside the gene matches: 5. This CDR3 reads CASSLTGGTSPLHF. For the CDR3, the DNA is TGTGCCAGCAGCCTCACAGGGGGCACTTCACCCCTCCACTTT.

This chain joins TRBV7-2 and TRBJ2-5; 7 nucleotides line up with TRBD2. V shed 3 bases, J shed 2 bases, and the junction held 3 bases outside the gene matches. This CDR3 is 14 amino acids long. Germline V gives CDR1 SGHTA, CDR2 FQGNSA. CDR3 DNA sequence: TGTGCCAGCAGCTTTCAAGCGGGGCAAGAGACCCAGTACTTC. Translating it yields CASSFQAGQETQYF.

V and J are TRBV5-1 and TRBJ1-1; 7 bases align to TRBD1. This CDR3 comprises 13 residues. The V and J ends lost 4 bases and 3 bases, in that order; junction bases with no gene match: 3. The V gene's germline CDR1 is SGHRS and CDR2 YFSETQ. As DNA, the CDR3 is TGCGCCAGCAGCCTTGGGACAGACACTGAAGCTTTCTTT. Translated: CASSLGTDTEAFF.

The chain is built from TRBV4-2 and TRBJ1-5, with D perhaps matching TRBD1 (5 bases). The ends were cut back, 0 bases at V and 4 bases at J, with 7 bases in the middle. The CDR3 loop spans 14 amino acids. Germline V gene data show CDR1 as LGHNA and CDR2 as YNFKEQ. CDR3 coding DNA: TGTGCCAGCAGCCAAGATCGGACAAATCAGCCCCAGCATTTT. Translated: CASSQDRTNQPQHF.

The chain links TRBV6-6 to TRBJ1-1; D is unclear. Between the trimmed V and J ends, which lost 0 bases and 1 base, there was a span of 9 bases. This CDR3 comprises 15 residues. The germline gives CDR1 MNHNY, CDR2 SVGAGI (reference sequence). Here the CDR3 DNA reads TGTGCCAGCAGTTACTCGACGCAGCCGAACACTGAAGCTTTCTTT. It encodes CASSYSTQPNTEAFF.

This clone has a single count. This chain connects TRBV20-1 to TRBJ2-5; D not certain. CDR1 and CDR2 (germline): DFQATT, SNEGSKA (reference sequence). With 2 bases removed from V and 4 bases from J, the gap between germline ends came to 5 bases. The CDR3 is 11 amino acids. The CDR3 nucleotides are TGCAGTGCTAGAAATGGAGAGACCCAGTACTTC. Translated: CSARNGETQYF.

The chain combines TRBV5-1 with TRBJ2-2; either TRBD1 or TRBD2 may fit D (5 bases each). The CDR3 is 15 amino acids. Germline-derived CDR1 and CDR2 are SGHRS and YFSETQ. The V end was cut by 0 bases, the J end by 1 base, with 7 bases between. For the CDR3, the DNA is TGCGCCAGCAGCTTGGGAGGGGTGAACACCGGGGAGCTGTTTTTT. Translating gives CASSLGGVNTGELFF.

The genes are TRBV7-2 and TRBJ2-7; 7 nucleotides agree with TRBD1. CDR1 is SGHTA and CDR2 is FQGNSA in the germline V gene. This CDR3 region has 14 residues. The V and J ends lost 3 bases and 0 bases, in that order; junction bases with no gene match: 2. The CDR3 bases are TGTGCCAGCAGCTTGACAGGGAGCTCCTACGAGCAGTACTTC. This sequence encodes CASSLTGSSYEQYF.

The V gene is TRBV28, the J gene TRBJ1-2; 7 bases match TRBD1. Germline V gene data show CDR1 as MDHEN and CDR2 as SYDVKM. The CDR3 runs 14 residues. V trimming: 4 bases; J trimming: 4 bases; junction bases outside the gene matches: 6. The CDR3 DNA reads as TGTGCCAGCAGTTCCGGACAGGATGGCTATGGCTACACCTTC. It translates to CASSSGQDGYGYTF.